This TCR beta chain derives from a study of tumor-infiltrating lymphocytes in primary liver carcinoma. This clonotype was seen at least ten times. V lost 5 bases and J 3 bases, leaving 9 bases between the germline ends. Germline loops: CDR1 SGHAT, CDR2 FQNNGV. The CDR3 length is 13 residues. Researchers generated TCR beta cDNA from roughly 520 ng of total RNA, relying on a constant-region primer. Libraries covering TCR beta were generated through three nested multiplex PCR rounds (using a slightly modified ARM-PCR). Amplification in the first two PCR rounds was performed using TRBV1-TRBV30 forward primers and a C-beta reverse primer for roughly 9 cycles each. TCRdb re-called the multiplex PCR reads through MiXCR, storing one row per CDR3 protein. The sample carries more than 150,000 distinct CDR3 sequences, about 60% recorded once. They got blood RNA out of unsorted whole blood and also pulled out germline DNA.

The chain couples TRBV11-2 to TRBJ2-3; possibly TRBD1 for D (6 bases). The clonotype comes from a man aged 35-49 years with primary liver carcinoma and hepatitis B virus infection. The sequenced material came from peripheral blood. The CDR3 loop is CASSAGTTDTQYF. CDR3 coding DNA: TGTGCCAGCAGCGCCGGGACAACAGATACGCAGTATTTT. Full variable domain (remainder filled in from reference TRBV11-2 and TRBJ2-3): EAGVAQSPRYKIIEKRQSVAFWCNPISGHATLYWYQQILGQGPKLLIQFQNNGVVDDSQLPKDRFSAERLKGVDSTLKIQPAKLEDSAVYLCASSAGTTDTQYFGPGTRLTVL.